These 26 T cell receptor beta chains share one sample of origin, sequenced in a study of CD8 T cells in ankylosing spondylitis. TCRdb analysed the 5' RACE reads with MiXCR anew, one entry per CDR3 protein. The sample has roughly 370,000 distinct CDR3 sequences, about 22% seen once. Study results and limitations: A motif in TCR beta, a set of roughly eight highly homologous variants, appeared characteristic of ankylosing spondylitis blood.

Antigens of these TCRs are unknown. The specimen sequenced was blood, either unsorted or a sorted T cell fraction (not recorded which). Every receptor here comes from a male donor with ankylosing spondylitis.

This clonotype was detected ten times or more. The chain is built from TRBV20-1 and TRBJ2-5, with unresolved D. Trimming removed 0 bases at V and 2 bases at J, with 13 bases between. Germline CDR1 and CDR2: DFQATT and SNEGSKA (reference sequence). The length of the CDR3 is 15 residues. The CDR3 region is CSARDLRASQETQYF. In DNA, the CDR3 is TGCAGTGCTAGAGATCTTCGAGCTTCACAAGAGACCCAGTACTTC.

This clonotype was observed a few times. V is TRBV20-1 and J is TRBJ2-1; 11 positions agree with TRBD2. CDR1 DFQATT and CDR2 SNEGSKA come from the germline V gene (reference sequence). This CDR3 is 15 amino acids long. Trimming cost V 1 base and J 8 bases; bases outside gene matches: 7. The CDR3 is CSARALAGEVDEQFF. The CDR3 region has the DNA TGCAGTGCTAGAGCACTAGCGGGAGAGGTGGATGAGCAGTTCTTC.

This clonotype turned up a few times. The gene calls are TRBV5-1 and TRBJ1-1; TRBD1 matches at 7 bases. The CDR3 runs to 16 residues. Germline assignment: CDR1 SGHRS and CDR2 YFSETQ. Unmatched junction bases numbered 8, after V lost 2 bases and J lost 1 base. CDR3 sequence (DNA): TGCGCCAGCAGCTTTGGTCCCGGGACAGAGAACACTGAAGCTTTCTTT. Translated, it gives CASSFGPGTENTEAFF.

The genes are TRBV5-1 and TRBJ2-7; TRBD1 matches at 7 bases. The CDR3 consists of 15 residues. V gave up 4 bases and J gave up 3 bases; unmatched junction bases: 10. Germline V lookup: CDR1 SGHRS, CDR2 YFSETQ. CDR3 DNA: TGCGCCAGCAGCCCGGGGACAGAGCCGTTCTACGAGCAGTACTTC. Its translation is CASSPGTEPFYEQYF.

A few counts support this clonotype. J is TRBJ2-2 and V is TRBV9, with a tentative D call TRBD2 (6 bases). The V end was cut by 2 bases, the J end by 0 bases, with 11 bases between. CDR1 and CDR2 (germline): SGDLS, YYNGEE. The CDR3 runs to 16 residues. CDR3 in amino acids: CASSVAGRANTGELFF. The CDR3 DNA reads TGTGCCAGCAGCGTGGCCGGGAGAGCGAACACCGGGGAGCTGTTTTTT.

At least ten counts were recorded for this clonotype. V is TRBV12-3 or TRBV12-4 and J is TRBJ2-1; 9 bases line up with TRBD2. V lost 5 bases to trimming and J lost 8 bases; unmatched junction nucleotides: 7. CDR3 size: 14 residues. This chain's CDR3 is CASSTMLAGYEQFF. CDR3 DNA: TGTGCCAGCAGTACCATGCTAGCGGGATATGAGCAGTTCTTC.

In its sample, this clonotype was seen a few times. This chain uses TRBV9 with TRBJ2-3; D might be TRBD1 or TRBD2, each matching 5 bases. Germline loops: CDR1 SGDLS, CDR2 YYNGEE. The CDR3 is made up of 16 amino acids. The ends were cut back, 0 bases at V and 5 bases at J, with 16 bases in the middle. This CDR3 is CASSVAGRLGRDTQYF. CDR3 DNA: TGTGCCAGCAGCGTAGCGGGAAGGTTGGGGCGAGATACGCAGTATTTT.

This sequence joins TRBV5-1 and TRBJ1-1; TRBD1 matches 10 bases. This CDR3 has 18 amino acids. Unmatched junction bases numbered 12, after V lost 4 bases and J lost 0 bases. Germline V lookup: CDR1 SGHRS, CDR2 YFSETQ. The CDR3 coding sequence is TGCGCCAGCAGCCCCCGATTGAAGGGACAGGGGTTGAACACTGAAGCTTTCTTT. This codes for CASSPRLKGQGLNTEAFF.

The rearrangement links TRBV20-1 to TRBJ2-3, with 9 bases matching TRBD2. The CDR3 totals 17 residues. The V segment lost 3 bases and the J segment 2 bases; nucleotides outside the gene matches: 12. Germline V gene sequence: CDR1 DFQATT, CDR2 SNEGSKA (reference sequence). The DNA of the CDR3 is TGCAGTGCTAGGTACCTAGCGGGACCGGGGGCCACAGATACGCAGTATTTT. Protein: CSARYLAGPGATDTQYF.

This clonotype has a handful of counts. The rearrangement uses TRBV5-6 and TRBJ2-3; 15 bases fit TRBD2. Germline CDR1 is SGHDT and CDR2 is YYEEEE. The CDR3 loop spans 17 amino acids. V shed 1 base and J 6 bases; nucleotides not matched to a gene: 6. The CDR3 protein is CASSLPGLAGGQDTQYF. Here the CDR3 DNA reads TGTGCCAGCAGCTTGCCGGGACTAGCGGGAGGTCAGGATACGCAGTATTTT.

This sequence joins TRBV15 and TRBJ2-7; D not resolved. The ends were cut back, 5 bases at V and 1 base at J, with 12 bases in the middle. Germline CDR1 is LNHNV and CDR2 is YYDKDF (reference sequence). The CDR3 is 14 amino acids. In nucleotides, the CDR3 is TGTGCCACCAGCGCGACGACACGATCCTACGAGCAGTACTTC. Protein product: CATSATTRSYEQYF.

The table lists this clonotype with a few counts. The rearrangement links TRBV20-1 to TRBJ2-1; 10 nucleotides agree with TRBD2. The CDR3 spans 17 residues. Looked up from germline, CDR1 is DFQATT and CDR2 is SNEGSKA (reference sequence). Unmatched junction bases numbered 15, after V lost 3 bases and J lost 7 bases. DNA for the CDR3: TGCAGTGCTAGGTCACTAGCGGGAATAAGGGTGCAAAATGAGCAGTTCTTC. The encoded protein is CSARSLAGIRVQNEQFF.

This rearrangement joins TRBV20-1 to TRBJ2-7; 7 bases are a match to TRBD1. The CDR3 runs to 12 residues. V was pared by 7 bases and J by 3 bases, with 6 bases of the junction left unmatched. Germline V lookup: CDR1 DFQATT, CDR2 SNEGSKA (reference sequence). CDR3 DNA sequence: TGCAGTGTCCCGGGACAGAGCTACGAGCAGTACTTC. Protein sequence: CSVPGQSYEQYF.

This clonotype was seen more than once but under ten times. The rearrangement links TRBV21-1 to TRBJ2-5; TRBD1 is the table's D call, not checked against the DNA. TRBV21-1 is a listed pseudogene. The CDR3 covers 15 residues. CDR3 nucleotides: TGTGCCAGCAGCAAAGAGAGGAGCGCGCCTGAGACCCAGTACTTC. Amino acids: CASSKERSAPETQYF.

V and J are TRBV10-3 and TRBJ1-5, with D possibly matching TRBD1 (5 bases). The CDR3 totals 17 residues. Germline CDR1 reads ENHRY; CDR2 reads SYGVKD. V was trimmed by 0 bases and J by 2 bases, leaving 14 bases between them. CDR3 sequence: CAISESGGLAGNQPQHF. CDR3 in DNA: TGTGCCATCAGTGAGTCTGGGGGACTCGCTGGCAATCAGCCCCAGCATTTT.

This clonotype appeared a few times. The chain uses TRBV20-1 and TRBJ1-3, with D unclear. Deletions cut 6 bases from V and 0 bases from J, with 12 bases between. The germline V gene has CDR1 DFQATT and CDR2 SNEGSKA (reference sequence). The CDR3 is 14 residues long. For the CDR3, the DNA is TGCAGTGCGCCCGCGGAGTACTCTGGAAACACCATATATTTT. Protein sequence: CSAPAEYSGNTIYF.

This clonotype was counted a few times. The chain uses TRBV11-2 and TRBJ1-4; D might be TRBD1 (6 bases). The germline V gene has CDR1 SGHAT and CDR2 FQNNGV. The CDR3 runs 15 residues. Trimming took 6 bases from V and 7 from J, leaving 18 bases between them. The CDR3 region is CASSQRQVLGEKLFF. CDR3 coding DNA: TGTGCCAGCAGTCAAAGACAGGTTTTGGGTGAAAAACTGTTTTTT.

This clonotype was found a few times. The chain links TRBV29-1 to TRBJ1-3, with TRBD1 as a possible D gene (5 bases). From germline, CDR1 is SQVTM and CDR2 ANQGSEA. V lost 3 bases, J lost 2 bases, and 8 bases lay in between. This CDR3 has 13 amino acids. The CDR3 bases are TGCAGCGTTGACGGGGCGACTGGAAACACCATATATTTT. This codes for CSVDGATGNTIYF.

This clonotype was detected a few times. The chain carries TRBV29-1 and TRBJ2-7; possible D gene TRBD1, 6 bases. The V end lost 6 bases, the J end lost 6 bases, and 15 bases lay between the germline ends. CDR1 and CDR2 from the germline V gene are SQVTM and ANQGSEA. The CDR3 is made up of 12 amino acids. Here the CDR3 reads CSVGTRGVEQYF. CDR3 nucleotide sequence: TGCAGCGTGGGGACACGGGGAGTCGAGCAGTACTTC.

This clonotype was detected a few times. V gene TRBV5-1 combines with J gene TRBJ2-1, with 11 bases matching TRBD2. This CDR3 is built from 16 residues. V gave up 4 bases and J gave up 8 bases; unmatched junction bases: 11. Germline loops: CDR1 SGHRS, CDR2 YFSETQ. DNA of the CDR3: TGCGCCAGCAGCCCATCAATAGCGGGAGGGAAGGATGAGCAGTTCTTC. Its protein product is CASSPSIAGGKDEQFF.

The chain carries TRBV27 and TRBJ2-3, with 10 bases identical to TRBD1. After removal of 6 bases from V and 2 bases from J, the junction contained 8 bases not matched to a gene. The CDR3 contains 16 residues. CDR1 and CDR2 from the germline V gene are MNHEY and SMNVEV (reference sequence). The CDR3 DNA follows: TGTGCCAGCAGGGGGACAGGGGCCAGCCCCACAGATACGCAGTATTTT. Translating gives CASRGTGASPTDTQYF.

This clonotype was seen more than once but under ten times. CDR3 bases: TGTGCCGGAAAAACAGGGGGCCCTGACACTGAAGCTTTCTTT. Translating it yields CAGKTGGPDTEAFF. The chain couples TRBV12-3 or TRBV12-4 to TRBJ1-1, with TRBD1 matching over 9 bases. CDR3 length equals 14 residues. V lost 11 bases to trimming and J lost 3 bases; unmatched junction nucleotides: 10.

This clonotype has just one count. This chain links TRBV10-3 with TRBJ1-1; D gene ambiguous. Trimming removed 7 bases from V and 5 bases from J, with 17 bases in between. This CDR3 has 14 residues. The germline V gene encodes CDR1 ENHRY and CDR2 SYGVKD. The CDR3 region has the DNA TGTGCCATCACTCCTTCCATCGAACGGACTGAAGCTTTCTTT. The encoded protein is CAITPSIERTEAFF.

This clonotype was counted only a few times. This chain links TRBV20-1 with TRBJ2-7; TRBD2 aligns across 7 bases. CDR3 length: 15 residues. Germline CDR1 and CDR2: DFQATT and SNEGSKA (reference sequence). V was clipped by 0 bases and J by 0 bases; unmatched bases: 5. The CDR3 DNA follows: TGCAGTGCTAGAGATGGGCTAGCGGACTCCTACGAGCAGTACTTC. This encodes CSARDGLADSYEQYF.

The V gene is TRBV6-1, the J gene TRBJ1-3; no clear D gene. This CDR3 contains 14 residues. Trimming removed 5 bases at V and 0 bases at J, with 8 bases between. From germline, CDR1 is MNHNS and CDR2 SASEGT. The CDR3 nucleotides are TGTGCCAGCAGTCCCACCGGCTCTGGAAACACCATATATTTT. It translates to CASSPTGSGNTIYF.

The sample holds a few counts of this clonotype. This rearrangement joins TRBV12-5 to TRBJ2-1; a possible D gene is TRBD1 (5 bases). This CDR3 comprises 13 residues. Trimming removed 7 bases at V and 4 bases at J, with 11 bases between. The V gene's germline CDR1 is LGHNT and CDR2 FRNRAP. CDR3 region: CASALDSYNEQFF. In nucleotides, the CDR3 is TGTGCTAGTGCCCTCGACAGTTACAATGAGCAGTTCTTC.